A selection of T cell receptor beta chains follows, all from one sample in a study of cytomegalovirus exposure and HLA in healthy donors. TCRdb's table, derived via immunoSEQ multiplex PCR, lists solely in-frame clones and lacks some. Here the sample spans around 140,000 clones, 70% to 85% being singletons. Sequencing was performed on PBMCs. These receptor sequences come from a man aged 25 to 40 in good health and CMV-seropositive. The CDR3 runs from the conserved cysteine through the conserved F or W. The order of the fields is V gene, J gene, D gene, clone size, CDR3 DNA, CDR3 protein. A D gene is named only where the DNA matches it firmly. Rows may omit the clone size; those that give it use once, few, many or a size class.

V: TRBV15
J: TRBJ2-5
D: TRBD1
size: once
DNA: TGTGCCACCAGCACCGGGACAGGGTGGGAAGAGACCCAGTACTTC
CDR3: CATSTGTGWEETQYF

V: TRBV19
J: TRBJ2-5
D: TRBD2
size: .
DNA: TGTGCCAGTAGTGCAGTAGCGGGCCCTCCTTCGTACTTC
CDR3: CASSAVAGPPSYF

V: TRBV28
J: TRBJ2-1
D: .
size: .
DNA: TGTGCCAGCAGGTCGAGGGGGGGCCTCTCCTACAATGAGCAGTTCTTC
CDR3: CASRSRGGLSYNEQFF

V: TRBV5-1
J: TRBJ1-1
D: .
size: few
DNA: TGCGCCAGCAGCTTGGACTTGAACACTGAAGCTTTCTTT
CDR3: CASSLDLNTEAFF

V: TRBV1
J: TRBJ2-1
D: .
size: .
DNA: TGCACCAGCAGCCAAGATCGTTCCGACAGCTCCTACAATGAGCAGTTCTTC
CDR3: CTSSQDRSDSSYNEQFF

V: TRBV27
J: TRBJ1-5
D: .
size: .
DNA: TGTGCCAGCAGGTCAGGGGCCGGGAGCAATCAGCCCCAGCATTTT
CDR3: CASRSGAGSNQPQHF

V: TRBV9
J: TRBJ2-5
D: TRBD1
size: .
DNA: TGTGCCAGCACCAAGACAGGGATTATCCAAGAGACCCAGTACTTC
CDR3: CASTKTGIIQETQYF

V: TRBV7-9
J: TRBJ1-2
D: .
size: .
DNA: TGTGCCAGCAGCTTAGGGGGAGACAGGTCGACCATCTATGGCTACACCTTC
CDR3: CASSLGGDRSTIYGYTF

V: TRBV19
J: TRBJ1-1
D: TRBD1
size: .
DNA: TGTGCCAGTAGGGGGACAGGGAGGATAACTGAAGCTTTCTTT
CDR3: CASRGTGRITEAFF

V: TRBV7-9
J: TRBJ2-3
D: TRBD2
size: .
DNA: TGTGCCAGCAGCTTACGGGGGGGGCGCGTGAATACGCAGTATTTT
CDR3: CASSLRGGRVNTQYF

V: TRBV28
J: TRBJ1-4
D: .
size: .
DNA: TGTGCCAGCACCCAGGGCGGCTCTCTGTTATTTAATGAAAAACTGTTTTTT
CDR3: CASTQGGSLLFNEKLFF

V: TRBV6-1
J: TRBJ1-1
D: TRBD1
size: few
DNA: TGTGCCAGCGGGGGACAGGGGGCAGACACTGAAGCTTTCTTT
CDR3: CASGGQGADTEAFF

V: TRBV19
J: TRBJ1-3
D: .
size: .
DNA: TGTGCCAGTAGTCCGGGGACTGGAAACACCATATATTTT
CDR3: CASSPGTGNTIYF

V: TRBV18
J: TRBJ2-1
D: .
size: .
DNA: TGTGCCAGCTCACCACCGGCCAGGGTGGAAGAGCAGTTCTTC
CDR3: CASSPPARVEEQFF

V: TRBV19
J: TRBJ1-2
D: TRBD1
size: .
DNA: TGTGCCAGTAGGGGACAGGGGGTGAGTGGCTACACCTTC
CDR3: CASRGQGVSGYTF

V: TRBV2
J: TRBJ2-2
D: .
size: .
DNA: TGTGCCAGCAGTGGGCAGGGGCTCTCGAACACCGGGGAGCTGTTTTTT
CDR3: CASSGQGLSNTGELFF

V: TRBV5-4
J: TRBJ1-6
D: TRBD1
size: .
DNA: TGTGCCAGCAGCTTGACAGGGGACCAAGGCTTACCCCTCCACTTT
CDR3: CASSLTGDQGLPLHF

V: TRBV5-6
J: TRBJ1-6
D: .
size: .
DNA: TGTGCCAGCAGCCGCCGCGACGGGAATTCACCCCTCCACTTT
CDR3: CASSRRDGNSPLHF

V: TRBV6-5
J: TRBJ2-3
D: TRBD1
size: .
DNA: TGTGCCAGCAGGAGACAGGGTTTCACAGATACGCAGTATTTT
CDR3: CASRRQGFTDTQYF

V: TRBV7-7
J: TRBJ2-7
D: TRBD2
size: once
DNA: TGTGCCAGCAGCCTTGGACTAGCGGGAGTAAGTGAGCAGTACTTC
CDR3: CASSLGLAGVSEQYF

V: TRBV14
J: TRBJ1-4
D: TRBD1
size: .
DNA: TGTGCCAGCAGCCAAGAACAGGGGGCTGAAAAACTGTTTTTT
CDR3: CASSQEQGAEKLFF

V: TRBV18
J: TRBJ2-3
D: .
size: .
DNA: TGTGCCAGCTCTGAACAGATTTCCGAGGATACGCAGTATTTT
CDR3: CASSEQISEDTQYF

V: TRBV7-8
J: TRBJ1-2
D: .
size: few
DNA: TGTGCCAGCAGCCCGCGGACAGTTGTTTATGGCTACACCTTC
CDR3: CASSPRTVVYGYTF

V: TRBV28
J: TRBJ1-5
D: .
size: once
DNA: TGTGCCAGCAGCCCCTTGGGGGGAGGTAGCAATCAGCCCCAGCATTTT
CDR3: CASSPLGGGSNQPQHF

V: TRBV5-8
J: TRBJ1-2
D: TRBD1
size: .
DNA: TGTGCCAGCAGCTTAAGGGACAGAAGAATATCGGGAGTGAGTAGGGGCTACACCTTC
CDR3: CASSLRDRRISGVSRGYTF

V: TRBV5-1
J: TRBJ2-5
D: TRBD2
size: .
DNA: TGCGCCAGCAGCTTCGTGGTAGCGGGAGGGCCAGAAGAGACCCAGTACTTC
CDR3: CASSFVVAGGPEETQYF

V: TRBV30
J: TRBJ2-3
D: TRBD2
size: .
DNA: TGTGCCTGGGGGGGACTAGCGGCTTTGGATACGCAGTATTTT
CDR3: CAWGGLAALDTQYF

V: TRBV7-2
J: TRBJ2-7
D: TRBD1
size: .
DNA: TGTGCCAGCAGCCGGGACAGGATAATGACCTACGAGCAGTACTTC
CDR3: CASSRDRIMTYEQYF

V: TRBV9
J: TRBJ1-1
D: TRBD1
size: .
DNA: TGTGCCAGCAGCGAGGGACAGGGGGCAGAAAGGACTGAAGCTTTCTTT
CDR3: CASSEGQGAERTEAFF

V: TRBV4-2
J: TRBJ2-1
D: TRBD2
size: few
DNA: TGTGCCTCCTCGCGGGAGCTCTACAATGAGCAGTTCTTC
CDR3: CASSRELYNEQFF

V: TRBV10-3
J: TRBJ2-1
D: .
size: .
DNA: TGTGCCATCAGTGAGTCGGCCAATGAGCAGTTCTTC
CDR3: CAISESANEQFF

V: TRBV14
J: TRBJ2-3
D: TRBD1
size: .
DNA: TGTGCCAGCAGCCAAGGGGACAGGAGAGGGCCGCAGTATTTT
CDR3: CASSQGDRRGPQYF

V: TRBV5-1
J: TRBJ2-5
D: .
size: .
DNA: TGCGCCAGCAGCTGGGCCGGAGGGGCGCCCGAAGAGACCCAGTACTTC
CDR3: CASSWAGGAPEETQYF

V: TRBV28
J: TRBJ2-1
D: TRBD2
size: .
DNA: TGTGCCAGCAGTTTATCCACTAGCGGATCCTACAATGAGCAGTTCTTC
CDR3: CASSLSTSGSYNEQFF

V: TRBV5-5
J: TRBJ2-7
D: .
size: .
DNA: TGTGCCAGCAGCCCTAGGTGGGAGAATAGGTACGAGCAGTACTTC
CDR3: CASSPRWENRYEQYF

V: TRBV4-2
J: TRBJ2-7
D: .
size: few
DNA: TGTGCCAGCAGCCGAGACGACGGGGTGGAGCAGTACTTC
CDR3: CASSRDDGVEQYF

V: TRBV4-2
J: TRBJ2-1
D: TRBD2
size: .
DNA: TGTGCCAGCAGCCAAGATGGAGTAGCGGGCTACAATGAGCAGTTCTTC
CDR3: CASSQDGVAGYNEQFF

V: TRBV14
J: TRBJ2-1
D: .
size: once
DNA: TGTGCCAGCAGCCAAGATCCCGGGAACTATGTCAATGAGCAGTTCTTC
CDR3: CASSQDPGNYVNEQFF

V: TRBV19
J: TRBJ2-1
D: TRBD2
size: few
DNA: TGTGCCAGTAGCCGAGCCGGGACTAGGAATGAGCAGTTCTTC
CDR3: CASSRAGTRNEQFF

V: TRBV9
J: TRBJ2-3
D: .
size: .
DNA: TGTGCCAGCAGCGTAAATCCAGCGGTGAGCACAGATACGCAGTATTTT
CDR3: CASSVNPAVSTDTQYF

V: TRBV7-9
J: TRBJ1-1
D: TRBD1
size: few
DNA: TGTGCCAGCAGCTTAGCTTGGGACAGGGCTTTCTTT
CDR3: CASSLAWDRAFF

V: TRBV13
J: TRBJ1-6
D: .
size: .
DNA: TGTGCCAGCAGCTCTACCAGGAATTCACCCCTCCACTTT
CDR3: CASSSTRNSPLHF

V: TRBV6-1
J: TRBJ2-6
D: .
size: few
DNA: TGTGCCAGCAGTGAAGGTCCGGGTTACTCTGGGGCCAACGTCCTGACTTTC
CDR3: CASSEGPGYSGANVLTF

V: TRBV10-1
J: TRBJ1-2
D: .
size: .
DNA: TGCGCCAGCAGCATGGACTTCCCCGGTGGCTACACCTTC
CDR3: CASSMDFPGGYTF

V: TRBV28
J: TRBJ1-1
D: .
size: few
DNA: TGTGCCAGCAATGCCCGGGGGAGTCTCGCTGCTTTCTTT
CDR3: CASNARGSLAAFF

V: TRBV7-8
J: TRBJ2-2
D: .
size: .
DNA: TGTGCCAGCAGCTTAGTTTCCATTACGGGCGGGGAGCTGTTTTTT
CDR3: CASSLVSITGGELFF

V: TRBV9
J: TRBJ1-2
D: TRBD1
size: .
DNA: TGTGCCAGCAGCCCACCACAGGGGCCTCCGGGTGGCTACACCTTC
CDR3: CASSPPQGPPGGYTF

V: TRBV5-1
J: TRBJ2-5
D: TRBD2
size: .
DNA: TGCGCCAGCAGCGTCAGCGGGAGGGTTCAAGAGACCCAGTACTTC
CDR3: CASSVSGRVQETQYF

V: TRBV19
J: TRBJ2-3
D: TRBD2
size: .
DNA: TGTGCCAGTAGTTACCCTAGCGGGAGGGCCGGTGATACGCAGTATTTT
CDR3: CASSYPSGRAGDTQYF

V: TRBV9
J: TRBJ2-1
D: TRBD2
size: .
DNA: TGTGCCAGCAGCGCCACTAGCGGGGGCGCGGGTGAGCAGTTCTTC
CDR3: CASSATSGGAGEQFF